This TCR beta chain was found in a study of shared clonotypes between healthy human individuals. V shed 5 bases and J shed 5 bases, with 13 bases lying between them. From germline, CDR1 is MDHEN and CDR2 SYDVKM. The CDR3 length is 14 residues. Sequenced by immunoSEQ multiplex PCR; TCRdb stores in-frame clones only, minus some. This table holds some 2,500,000 clones, more than 85% found once. Study conclusions and caveats: What limited the represented genetic and exposure-history diversity was the small number of donors.

Regarding this clone: Its specificity is not known.

The gene calls are TRBV28 and TRBJ2-1; D unclear. The clonotype comes from a man aged 18 to 30 in good health. Some clones in this sample may be carry-over from other donors' samples. Material for sequencing was naive CD4+ T cells from PBMCs. Subset described: CD45RA+ positively selected. The CDR3 bases are TGTGCCAGCAGTGTTCCGGGCAGCGACAATGAGCAGTTCTTC. Its translation: CASSVPGSDNEQFF.